The 20 T cell receptor beta chains listed next were all sequenced from one sample in a study of regulatory T cells in long-lasting Graves disease. Building of the TCR beta libraries involved iRepertoire HTBI primers and Arm-PCR of CDR3 regions. TCRdb re-called the multiplex PCR reads with MiXCR, one entry per CDR3 protein. The sample records hundreds of thousands of distinct CDR3 sequences, approximately 15% being singletons. Described time point: newly diagnosed GD, antithyroid drugs for less than 3 months. PBMC-extracted RNA yielded the TCR library. These data were likewise used in another study, on T cells in Graves' hyperthyroidism and ophthalmopathy.

The sequences come from peripheral blood mononuclear cells (PBMCs), collected at new diagnosis, from a patient treated with antithyroid drugs. Every receptor here comes from a woman in her thirties with Graves disease.

A note on this clonotype: One end of the junction does not line up with germline, which may come from a read error. The V call is TRBV2, the J call TRBJ2-3, with a possible D match to TRBD2 (6 bases). The DNA end is a closer match to TRBJ2-5, so the J assignment may be wrong. The CDR3 totals 13 residues. CDR1 is SNHLY and CDR2 is FYNNEI in the germline V gene. CDR3 in amino acids: CASSRDSQGTQYF. The CDR3 coding sequence is TGTGCCAGCAGCCGGGACTCACAAGGGACCCAGTACTTC.

This clonotype has a handful of counts. The rearrangement joins TRBV6-2 or TRBV6-3 to TRBJ1-3; no reliable D call. Germline V gene sequence: CDR1 MNHEY, CDR2 SVGEGT. This CDR3 is built from 16 residues. Trimming stripped 2 bases from V and 0 bases from J, with 11 bases between. The CDR3 here is CASSYTLTHSGNTIYF. The CDR3 coding sequence is TGTGCCAGCAGTTACACTTTGACTCACTCTGGAAACACCATATATTTT.

Remarks on this clonotype: The DNA is omitted, as the CDR3 cannot be located on it reliably, and the CDR3 follows TCRdb's listing. V usage is TRBV12-3 or TRBV12-4 and J usage is TRBJ1-1; the table's D call TRBD1 went unverified against the DNA. The length of the CDR3 is 20 amino acids, counting both ends. The CDR3 protein is CASSFYICSATLMGHNVAFF.

This clonotype was seen repeatedly, ten times or more. The J gene is TRBJ2-7, the V gene TRBV6-2 or TRBV6-3; D unresolved. Per germline, CDR1 MNHEY and CDR2 SVGEGT. The CDR3 contains 15 residues. V lost 0 bases to trimming and J lost 1 base, with 10 bases between them. The CDR3 DNA sequence: TGTGCCAGCAGTTACTCCCAGGCAGCGTCCTACGAGCAGTACTTC. Protein sequence: CASSYSQAASYEQYF.

This clonotype was seen a few times. The chain uses TRBV7-9 and TRBJ1-4; 8 bases map to TRBD1. Germline V gene data show CDR1 as SEHNR and CDR2 as FQNEAQ (reference sequence). Germline trimming cut 2 bases from V and 7 bases from J; bases unmatched to any gene: 0. The CDR3 extends over 13 amino acids. DNA for the CDR3: TGTGCCAGCAGCTTAACAGGGGGTGAAAAACTGTTTTTT. It codes for CASSLTGGEKLFF.

This chain links TRBV19 with TRBJ1-1, with TRBD1 matching over 7 bases. Germline V CDR1 and CDR2: LNHDA, SQIVND (reference sequence). The CDR3 is 13 amino acids. After removal of 7 bases from V and 4 bases from J, the junction contained 6 bases not matched to a gene. The CDR3 protein is CASTVTGFTEAFF. For the CDR3, the DNA is TGTGCCAGTACCGTGACAGGGTTCACTGAAGCTTTCTTT.

This clonotype was recorded many times. The rearrangement uses TRBV19 and TRBJ1-2, with 10 positions matching TRBD1. Germline trimming cut 5 bases from V and 7 bases from J; bases unmatched to any gene: 4. Germline lookup yields CDR1 LNHDA and CDR2 SQIVND (reference sequence). This CDR3 spans 13 amino acids. The CDR3: CASSPTGGGGYTF. The CDR3 nucleotides read TGTGCCAGTAGTCCGACAGGGGGCGGTGGCTACACCTTC.

This sequence joins TRBV10-3 and TRBJ2-1; 8 nucleotides agree with TRBD1. V gave up 6 bases and J gave up 1 base; unmatched junction bases: 11. Germline values: CDR1 ENHRY, CDR2 SYGVKD. CDR3 length: 17 amino acids. The CDR3 DNA reads as TGTGCCATCAGCGACGCGACAGGGGTTTTATCCTACAATGAGCAGTTCTTC. It is translated as CAISDATGVLSYNEQFF.

This clonotype was recorded at least ten times. The chain combines TRBV10-3 with TRBJ2-3; 8 positions match TRBD1. There are 15 residues in the CDR3. V lost 3 bases, J lost 4 bases, and 6 bases stayed unmatched. The germline gives CDR1 ENHRY, CDR2 SYGVKD. This CDR3 reads CAISDETGDADTQYF. DNA of the CDR3: TGTGCCATCAGTGACGAGACAGGGGACGCAGATACGCAGTATTTT.

The V gene is TRBV5-1, the J gene TRBJ1-4; no reliable D call. V lost 1 base to trimming and J lost 0 bases, with 4 bases between them. CDR1 is SGHRS, CDR2 YFSETQ, per germline. The CDR3 is 14 residues long. The CDR3 reads CASSLYATNEKLFF. The CDR3 nucleotides are TGCGCCAGCAGCTTGTATGCAACTAATGAAAAACTGTTTTTT.

A word on this clonotype: Since a much larger clone is just one base distant, this may be a read error. V is TRBV28 and J is TRBJ1-1; a weak D match, TRBD1 (6 bases). This CDR3 is 12 amino acids long. Looked up from germline, CDR1 is MDHEN and CDR2 is SYDVKM. CDR3 in amino acids: CAGSSAGTEAFF. CDR3 DNA sequence: TGTGCCGGCAGTTCTGCCGGGACAGAAGCTTTCTTT.

This clonotype was detected ten times or more. V gene TRBV5-1 combines with J gene TRBJ2-1, with 7 bases aligning to TRBD2. Per the germline V gene, CDR1 is SGHRS and CDR2 is YFSETQ. There are 16 residues in the CDR3. The ends lost 0 bases at V and 5 bases at J; junction bases unmatched: 8. As DNA, the CDR3 is TGCGCCAGCAGCTTGGCCGGCTGGGGAGGGAACAATGAGCAGTTCTTC. This sequence encodes CASSLAGWGGNNEQFF.

This clonotype was detected only a few times. The V gene is TRBV5-1, the J gene TRBJ1-4, with 12 bases aligning to TRBD1. V lost 3 bases to trimming and J lost 8 bases; unmatched junction nucleotides: 11. CDR1 and CDR2 (germline): SGHRS, YFSETQ. The CDR3 contains 17 residues. This CDR3 is CASSSGTGGAGREKLFF. Here the CDR3 DNA reads TGCGCCAGCAGCTCCGGGACAGGGGGCGCAGGAAGGGAAAAACTGTTTTTT.

V and J are TRBV20-1 and TRBJ1-2; 8 nucleotides line up with TRBD1. Germline CDR1 and CDR2: DFQATT and SNEGSKA (reference sequence). V dropped 5 bases and J dropped 8; count of bases not matched to a gene: 16. CDR3 length: 15 residues. The CDR3 is CSASPATTGESGYTF. The CDR3, as DNA: TGCAGTGCTTCGCCGGCTACGACAGGGGAGTCCGGCTACACCTTC.

The V call is TRBV15, the J call TRBJ2-7; D could derive from TRBD1 or TRBD2 (7 bases each). The CDR3 contains 16 residues. Per germline, CDR1 LNHNV and CDR2 YYDKDF (reference sequence). The V end lost 0 bases, the J end lost 2 bases, and 14 bases lay between the germline ends. CDR3 DNA: TGTGCCACCAGCAGAGATAAGTCAGGGGGGGCCTACGAGCAGTACTTC. Protein product: CATSRDKSGGAYEQYF.

Many counts were recorded for this clonotype. This chain connects TRBV29-1 to TRBJ1-2, with D tentatively TRBD1 (6 bases). V was shortened by 3 bases and J by 4 bases, with 15 bases between the two germline ends. There are 14 residues in the CDR3. In germline, CDR1 is SQVTM, CDR2 ANQGSEA. The CDR3 coding sequence is TGCAGCGTTGAGATACAGGGAGGGACCTATGGCTACACCTTC. Protein sequence: CSVEIQGGTYGYTF.

This CDR3 is CSAHGTGDQPQHF. CDR3 nucleotides: TGCAGTGCTCACGGGACAGGGGATCAGCCCCAGCATTTT. V usage is TRBV20-1 and J usage is TRBJ1-5; TRBD1 matches at 10 bases. CDR1 is DFQATT, CDR2 SNEGSKA, per germline (reference sequence). The CDR3 has 13 amino acids. J gave up 5 bases and V 5 bases, and 3 bases lay outside the gene matches.

The chain recombines TRBV6-5 with TRBJ1-1; 8 bases map to TRBD1. After removal of 2 bases from V and 2 bases from J, the junction contained 4 bases not matched to a gene. In germline, CDR1 is MNHEY, CDR2 SVGAGI. The CDR3 is made up of 15 amino acids. CDR3 amino acids: CASSYDRGYNTEAFF. Here the CDR3 DNA reads TGTGCCAGCAGTTACGACAGGGGATATAACACTGAAGCTTTCTTT.

V is TRBV7-3 and J is TRBJ1-2, with 12 bases matching TRBD1. CDR3 size: 14 residues. J was trimmed by 8 bases and V by 5 bases; bases with no gene match: 6. The germline CDR1 and CDR2 sequences are SGHTA and FQGTGA. In nucleotides, the CDR3 is TGTGCCAGCAGCCCGGGACAGGGGGCGCGAGGCTACACCTTC. The encoded protein is CASSPGQGARGYTF. The whole variable domain, remainder taken from reference TRBV7-3 and TRBJ1-2, is GAGVSQTPSNKVTEKGKYVELRCDPISGHTALYWYRQSLGQGPEFLIYFQGTGAADDSGLPNDRFFAVRPEGSVSTLKIQRTERGDSAVYLCASSPGQGARGYTFGSGTRLTVV.

This clonotype was seen ten or more times. V usage is TRBV6-1 and J usage is TRBJ1-5, with D possibly TRBD1 on 6 matching bases. The CDR3 contains 14 residues. Trimming left V 7 bases short and J 0 bases short, with 10 bases between. CDR1 is MNHNS, CDR2 SASEGT, per germline. CDR3 residues: CASKDSHSNQPQHF. Here the CDR3 DNA reads TGTGCCAGCAAGGACAGCCATAGCAATCAGCCCCAGCATTTT.